Shown below are 17 T cell receptor beta chains from a single sample sequenced in a study of blood T cell repertoires in COVID-19. The data were produced by immunoSEQ multiplex PCR, yet TCRdb's version contains in-frame clones alone and is incomplete. Seen here are approximately 190,000 clones, around 87% observed once, and the top ten hold roughly 24%. Sequenced: PBMCs or T cells enriched from blood (not recorded which). These receptors were taken from a woman between 40 and 50 years old in a cohort exposed to, infected with or recovered from COVID-19 (not recorded which).

The J gene is TRBJ1-1, the V gene TRBV11-3; D gene unclear. The CDR3 is made up of 14 amino acids. With 2 bases removed from V and 10 bases from J, the gap between germline ends came to 17 bases. Germline loops: CDR1 SGHNT, CDR2 YENEEA. The CDR3, as DNA: TGTGCCAGCAGCTTAAGACTGAAGGGAGCCGGAGCTTTCTTT. This codes for CASSLRLKGAGAFF. The full variable domain, its missing parts supplied by reference TRBV11-3 and TRBJ1-1, is EAGVVQSPRYKIIEKKQPVAFWCNPISGHNTLYWYLQNLGQGPELLIRYENEEAVDDSQLPKDRFSAERLKGVDSTLKIQPAELGDSAVYLCASSLRLKGAGAFFGQGTRLTVV.

The count of this clone is one. The chain has TRBV6-5 and TRBJ2-2; 7 positions agree with TRBD2. The CDR3 covers 15 residues. V shed 1 base and J 6 bases; nucleotides not matched to a gene: 5. The germline gives CDR1 MNHEY, CDR2 SVGAGI. The CDR3 here is CASSYFARGAGELFF. DNA of the CDR3: TGTGCCAGCAGTTACTTCGCCCGGGGGGCCGGGGAGCTGTTTTTT.

V usage is TRBV12-5 and J usage is TRBJ2-3; a possible D gene is TRBD2 (5 bases). The CDR3 sequence is 14 residues long. Trimming left V 7 bases short and J 2 bases short, with 13 bases between. The germline gives CDR1 LGHNT, CDR2 FRNRAP. The CDR3: CASVNRGLTDTQYF. The CDR3 nucleotides are TGTGCTAGTGTGAACCGCGGACTCACAGATACGCAGTATTTT.

The chain has TRBV4-2 and TRBJ1-5, with D uncertain. Trimming left V 0 bases short and J 4 bases short, with 16 bases between. CDR1 and CDR2 (germline): LGHNA, YNFKEQ. The CDR3 totals 17 residues. The CDR3 sequence is CASSQEEVGSWNQPQHF. In DNA form, the CDR3 reads TGTGCCAGCAGCCAAGAGGAAGTGGGCAGTTGGAATCAGCCCCAGCATTTT.

The chain joins TRBV9 to TRBJ1-1; 7 bases are shared with TRBD1. Germline CDR1 SGDLS, CDR2 YYNGEE. The CDR3 has 15 amino acids. V lost 3 bases to trimming and J lost 3 bases; unmatched junction nucleotides: 8. CDR3 coding DNA: TGTGCCAGCAGCGGAGACAGGGCGGTGGACACTGAAGCTTTCTTT. Encoded protein: CASSGDRAVDTEAFF.

The chain has TRBV15 and TRBJ2-1, with 8 bases identical to TRBD1. The trim removed 5 bases at V and 4 bases at J, leaving 7 bases unmatched. This CDR3 region has 15 residues. Per the germline V gene, CDR1 is LNHNV and CDR2 is YYDKDF (reference sequence). The CDR3 DNA is TGTGCCACCAGCGCTCCGGGACAGGCTTACAATGAGCAGTTCTTC. Residues: CATSAPGQAYNEQFF.

This CDR3 is CASSLRGYEQYF. DNA of the CDR3: TGTGCCAGCAGCTTGAGAGGCTACGAGCAGTACTTC. The chain carries TRBV11-2 and TRBJ2-7; D remains unclear. The CDR3 runs to 12 residues. The germline V gene has CDR1 SGHAT and CDR2 FQNNGV. V shed 3 bases and J shed 3 bases, with 6 bases lying between them.

This chain joins TRBV29-1 and TRBJ2-7, with a tentative D call TRBD1 (6 bases). Looked up from germline, CDR1 is SQVTM and CDR2 is ANQGSEA. Trimming removed 3 bases at V and 2 bases at J, with 11 bases between. This CDR3 has 13 residues. The CDR3: CSVDQGRPYEQYF. The CDR3 DNA follows: TGCAGCGTTGATCAGGGGCGCCCCTACGAGCAGTACTTC.

The rearrangement joins TRBV27 to TRBJ1-3; D is unresolved. Deletions cut 3 bases from V and 4 bases from J, with 7 bases between. The CDR3 runs 13 residues. Germline V gene sequence: CDR1 MNHEY, CDR2 SMNVEV (reference sequence). The DNA of the CDR3 is TGTGCCAGCAGTTTGCGGTTCGGAAACACCATATATTTT. This sequence encodes CASSLRFGNTIYF.

The chain uses TRBV7-9 and TRBJ1-4, with D possibly TRBD1 on 5 matching bases. Germline V CDR1 and CDR2: SEHNR, FQNEAQ (reference sequence). The V gene lost 1 base and the J gene lost 7 bases, with 13 bases spanning the gap. The CDR3 consists of 15 residues. CDR3 DNA sequence: TGTGCCAGCAGCTTAGTATCTGGGGCCGGTGAAAAACTGTTTTTT. Its translation: CASSLVSGAGEKLFF. The full variable domain, rest sourced from reference TRBV7-9 and TRBJ1-4, is DTGVSQNPRHKITKRGQNVTFRCDPISEHNRLYWYRQTLGQGPEFLTYFQNEAQLEKSRLLSDRFSAERPKGSFSTLEIQRTEQGDSAMYLCASSLVSGAGEKLFFGSGTQLSVL.

The V gene is TRBV4-1, the J gene TRBJ1-5; no definite D call. Trimming shortened V by 0 bases and J by 9 bases, and 18 bases separated the two germline ends. The CDR3 has 16 amino acids. Germline values: CDR1 MGHRA, CDR2 YSYEKL. The CDR3 spells CASSQDPPATGVPQHF. The CDR3 DNA reads TGCGCCAGCAGCCAAGATCCGCCCGCAACGGGAGTGCCCCAGCATTTT.

The V call is TRBV6-2 or TRBV6-3, the J call TRBJ2-7, with 8 nucleotides matching TRBD1. CDR1 is MNHEY, CDR2 SVGEGT, per germline. This CDR3 contains 15 residues. V dropped 2 bases and J dropped 4; count of bases not matched to a gene: 7. CDR3 DNA: TGTGCCAGCAGTTACACCCTGACAGGGGATTACGAGCAGTACTTC. Amino acids: CASSYTLTGDYEQYF.

This clone was picked up a small number of times. This chain joins TRBV5-1 and TRBJ1-1; possibly TRBD1 for D (6 bases). Trimming cost V 2 bases and J 6 bases, with 17 bases left between them. CDR3 size: 15 residues. Germline-derived CDR1 and CDR2 are SGHRS and YFSETQ. The CDR3 region has the DNA TGCGCCAGCAGCTTTACTCTACAGGGTAGCCCTGAAGCTTTCTTT. It encodes CASSFTLQGSPEAFF.

The genes are TRBV13 and TRBJ1-2; no reliable D call. Per germline, CDR1 PRHDT and CDR2 FYEKMQ (reference sequence). V lost 4 bases, J lost 0 bases, and 15 bases lay in between. The CDR3 covers 16 residues. The CDR3 DNA sequence: TGTGCCAGCAGCTATAGCGGGGTCCGGGCTAACTATGGCTACACCTTC. Its protein product is CASSYSGVRANYGYTF.

V and J are TRBV3-1 (or the pseudogene TRBV3-2) and TRBJ2-1; 8 positions agree with TRBD2. The germline V gene encodes CDR1 LGHDT and CDR2 YNNKEL (reference sequence). Losses at the gene ends were 4 bases for V and 4 bases for J; bases not matched to a gene: 12. The CDR3 sequence is 17 residues long. The chain's CDR3 is CASSPSLAGRLYNEQFF. The CDR3 coding sequence is TGTGCCAGCAGCCCCTCTTTAGCGGGGCGCCTGTACAATGAGCAGTTCTTC.

This sequence joins TRBV5-1 and TRBJ1-2; 10 positions match TRBD1. CDR1 is SGHRS, CDR2 YFSETQ, per germline. The CDR3 loop spans 14 amino acids. The J segment lost 2 bases and the V segment lost 5 bases, leaving 3 bases of the junction unmatched. CDR3 protein: CASSWTGGNYGYTF. CDR3 coding DNA: TGCGCCAGCAGTTGGACAGGGGGGAACTATGGCTACACCTTC.

V usage is TRBV6-6 and J usage is TRBJ1-1; a possible D gene is TRBD1 (6 bases). With 2 bases removed from V and 4 bases from J, the gap between germline ends came to 11 bases. Germline loops: CDR1 MNHNY, CDR2 SVGAGI (reference sequence). The CDR3 is 14 amino acids. The chain's CDR3 is CASSYRGAGTEAFF. CDR3 bases: TGTGCCAGCAGTTACCGGGGGGCCGGCACTGAAGCTTTCTTT.